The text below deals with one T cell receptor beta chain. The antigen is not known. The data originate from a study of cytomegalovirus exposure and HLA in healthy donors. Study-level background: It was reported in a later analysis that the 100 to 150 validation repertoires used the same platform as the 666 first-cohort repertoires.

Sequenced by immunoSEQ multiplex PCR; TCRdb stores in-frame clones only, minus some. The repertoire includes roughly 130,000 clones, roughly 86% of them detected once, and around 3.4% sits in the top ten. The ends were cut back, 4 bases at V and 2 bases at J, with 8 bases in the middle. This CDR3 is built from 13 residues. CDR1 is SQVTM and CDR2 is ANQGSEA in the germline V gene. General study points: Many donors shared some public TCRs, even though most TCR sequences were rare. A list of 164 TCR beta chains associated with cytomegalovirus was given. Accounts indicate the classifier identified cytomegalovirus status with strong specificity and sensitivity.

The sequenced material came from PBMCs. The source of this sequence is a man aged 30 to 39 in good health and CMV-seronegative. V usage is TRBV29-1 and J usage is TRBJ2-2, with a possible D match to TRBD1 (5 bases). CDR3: CSVVRANTGELFF. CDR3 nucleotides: TGCAGCGTTGTCAGGGCAAACACCGGGGAGCTGTTTTTT.